These T cell receptor beta chains were read from a single sample in a study of cytomegalovirus exposure and HLA in healthy donors. TCRdb's table, derived via immunoSEQ multiplex PCR, lists solely in-frame clones and lacks some. The data hold 110,000 to 150,000 clones, with roughly 81% observed a single time. Sequences were obtained from PBMCs. These receptors were taken from a female donor in good health and CMV-seronegative. Both conserved end residues are part of each CDR3. A D gene is named only where the DNA matches it firmly. Clone size is shown for a subset of rows, as once, few, many or a class of expanded clone.

abundance: NA
v_gene: TRBV29-1
j_gene: TRBJ1-3
d_gene: TRBD1
CDR3aa: CSVAIRGNSGNTIYF
CDR3nt: TGCAGCGTTGCAATCAGGGGGAACTCTGGAAATACCATATATTTT

abundance: NA
v_gene: TRBV29-1
j_gene: TRBJ1-1
d_gene: NA
CDR3aa: CSVAFRGTEAFF
CDR3nt: TGCAGCGTTGCCTTTAGGGGCACTGAAGCTTTCTTT

abundance: NA
v_gene: TRBV13
j_gene: TRBJ1-2
d_gene: TRBD1
CDR3aa: CASSKDRGHICGYTF
CDR3nt: TGTGCCAGCAGCAAAGACAGGGGGCATATTTGTGGCTACACCTTC

abundance: NA
v_gene: TRBV28
j_gene: TRBJ1-2
d_gene: TRBD1
CDR3aa: CASSLGTGVQGYTF
CDR3nt: TGTGCCAGCAGTTTAGGGACAGGGGTCCAGGGCTACACCTTC

abundance: NA
v_gene: TRBV10-1
j_gene: TRBJ2-5
d_gene: NA
CDR3aa: CASSTDREGETQYF
CDR3nt: TGCGCCAGCAGTACGGACAGGGAGGGAGAGACCCAGTACTTC

abundance: few
v_gene: TRBV5-1
j_gene: TRBJ1-3
d_gene: TRBD1
CDR3aa: CASSSDRVHGTIYF
CDR3nt: TGCGCCAGCAGCTCCGACAGGGTACATGGCACCATATATTTT

abundance: NA
v_gene: TRBV5-1
j_gene: TRBJ1-1
d_gene: NA
CDR3aa: CASSLGGRGPEAFF
CDR3nt: TGCGCCAGCAGCTTGGGTGGCAGGGGACCTGAAGCTTTCTTT

abundance: NA
v_gene: TRBV27
j_gene: TRBJ1-1
d_gene: NA
CDR3aa: CASSLSEKNTEAFF
CDR3nt: TGTGCCAGCAGTTTAAGCGAGAAGAACACTGAAGCTTTCTTT

abundance: once
v_gene: TRBV7-2
j_gene: TRBJ2-2
d_gene: TRBD1
CDR3aa: CASIMTGTNTGELFF
CDR3nt: TGTGCCAGCATCATGACAGGGACGAACACCGGGGAGCTGTTTTTT

abundance: NA
v_gene: TRBV21-1
j_gene: TRBJ1-1
d_gene: NA
CDR3aa: CASSSRGMNTEAFF
CDR3nt: TGTGCCAGCAGCTCGCGGGGAATGAACACTGAAGCTTTCTTT

abundance: few
v_gene: TRBV6-1
j_gene: TRBJ1-3
d_gene: NA
CDR3aa: CASSEQGSSGNTIYF
CDR3nt: TGTGCCAGCAGTGAGCAGGGAAGCTCTGGAAACACCATATATTTT

abundance: NA
v_gene: TRBV11-3
j_gene: TRBJ2-1
d_gene: TRBD1
CDR3aa: CASSLDLGQGGLGQFF
CDR3nt: TGTGCCAGCAGCTTAGATCTTGGACAGGGTGGATTGGGGCAGTTCTTC

abundance: NA
v_gene: TRBV27
j_gene: TRBJ1-2
d_gene: NA
CDR3aa: CASSLNRAHYGYTF
CDR3nt: TGTGCCAGCAGTTTAAACAGGGCCCACTATGGCTACACCTTC

abundance: NA
v_gene: TRBV27
j_gene: TRBJ1-5
d_gene: NA
CDR3aa: CASTQTGLSNQPQHF
CDR3nt: TGTGCCAGCACTCAAACAGGGCTTAGCAATCAGCCCCAGCATTTT

abundance: NA
v_gene: TRBV12-1
j_gene: TRBJ1-5
d_gene: NA
CDR3aa: CASSPGQRCFNQPQHF
CDR3nt: TGTGCCAGCAGCCCCGGACAGAGATGTTTCAATCAGCCCCAGCATTTT

abundance: NA
v_gene: TRBV28
j_gene: TRBJ1-5
d_gene: TRBD1
CDR3aa: CASSFRPGQGTNQPQHF
CDR3nt: TGTGCCAGCAGTTTTCGCCCGGGACAGGGCACGAATCAGCCCCAGCATTTT

abundance: once
v_gene: TRBV7-3
j_gene: TRBJ2-7
d_gene: NA
CDR3aa: CASSLRRANYEQYF
CDR3nt: TGTGCCAGCAGCTTAAGGCGGGCCAATTACGAGCAGTACTTC

abundance: NA
v_gene: TRBV27
j_gene: TRBJ1-3
d_gene: NA
CDR3aa: CASRLAGEGNTIYF
CDR3nt: TGTGCCAGCAGGCTGGCAGGGGAAGGAAACACCATATATTTT

abundance: NA
v_gene: TRBV27
j_gene: TRBJ2-1
d_gene: NA
CDR3aa: CASSLSRNEQFF
CDR3nt: TGTGCCAGCAGTTTATCGCGAAATGAGCAGTTCTTC

abundance: NA
v_gene: TRBV7-9
j_gene: TRBJ2-7
d_gene: NA
CDR3aa: CASSRDQGVSFEQYF
CDR3nt: TGTGCCAGCAGCCGTGACCAGGGTGTGTCTTTCGAGCAGTACTTC

abundance: NA
v_gene: TRBV6-4
j_gene: TRBJ1-2
d_gene: NA
CDR3aa: CASSDSSGRNYGYTF
CDR3nt: TGTGCCAGCAGTGACTCGAGCGGACGAAACTATGGCTACACCTTC

abundance: NA
v_gene: TRBV14
j_gene: TRBJ2-3
d_gene: NA
CDR3aa: CASSPEYFGTDTQYF
CDR3nt: TGTGCCAGCAGCCCCGAGTACTTCGGCACAGATACGCAGTATTTT

abundance: NA
v_gene: TRBV18
j_gene: TRBJ1-4
d_gene: TRBD1
CDR3aa: CASSSTGGFTNEKLFF
CDR3nt: TGTGCCAGCTCATCGACAGGGGGCTTTACTAATGAAAAACTGTTTTTT

abundance: NA
v_gene: TRBV30
j_gene: TRBJ1-3
d_gene: NA
CDR3aa: CAWSVKLGLGNTIYF
CDR3nt: TGTGCCTGGAGTGTCAAGTTGGGCCTTGGAAACACCATATATTTT

abundance: NA
v_gene: TRBV6-6
j_gene: TRBJ2-3
d_gene: NA
CDR3aa: CASSYGPQTSDTQYF
CDR3nt: TGTGCCAGCAGTTATGGCCCTCAAACGTCAGATACGCAGTATTTT

abundance: NA
v_gene: TRBV7-2
j_gene: TRBJ2-1
d_gene: TRBD1
CDR3aa: CASSTGQGYYNEQFF
CDR3nt: TGTGCCAGCAGCACGGGACAGGGGTACTACAATGAGCAGTTCTTC

abundance: NA
v_gene: TRBV28
j_gene: TRBJ1-2
d_gene: NA
CDR3aa: CASSSDKLGYTF
CDR3nt: TGTGCCAGCAGTTCCGACAAGCTGGGCTACACCTTC

abundance: NA
v_gene: TRBV21-1
j_gene: TRBJ1-4
d_gene: NA
CDR3aa: CASSRLTGAGGNEKLFF
CDR3nt: TGTGCCAGCAGCCGCCTCACAGGGGCCGGGGGAAATGAAAAACTGTTTTTT

abundance: NA
v_gene: TRBV14
j_gene: TRBJ1-4
d_gene: TRBD1
CDR3aa: CASSQHRGLTSTNEKLFF
CDR3nt: TGTGCCAGCAGCCAACACAGGGGGCTAACATCAACTAATGAAAAACTGTTTTTT

abundance: NA
v_gene: TRBV5-1
j_gene: TRBJ2-1
d_gene: NA
CDR3aa: CASRLQENDEQFF
CDR3nt: TGCGCCAGCAGGTTACAGGAGAACGACGAGCAGTTCTTC

abundance: NA
v_gene: TRBV28
j_gene: TRBJ2-5
d_gene: TRBD2
CDR3aa: CASSFRGRGLLVEETQYF
CDR3nt: TGTGCCAGCAGTTTCCGGGGGAGGGGTCTTCTTGTTGAAGAGACCCAGTACTTC

abundance: NA
v_gene: TRBV19
j_gene: TRBJ2-7
d_gene: TRBD1
CDR3aa: CASSAPGQGKYEQYF
CDR3nt: TGTGCCAGTAGTGCCCCGGGACAGGGAAAGTACGAGCAGTACTTC

abundance: few
v_gene: TRBV4-1
j_gene: TRBJ1-3
d_gene: NA
CDR3aa: CASSGRTDNSGNTIYF
CDR3nt: TGCGCCAGCAGCGGGCGGACAGACAACTCTGGAAACACCATATATTTT

abundance: NA
v_gene: TRBV11-3
j_gene: TRBJ2-3
d_gene: TRBD2
CDR3aa: CASSLGQREGTDTQYF
CDR3nt: TGTGCCAGCAGCTTGGGCCAGCGGGAAGGCACAGATACGCAGTATTTT

abundance: NA
v_gene: TRBV19
j_gene: TRBJ2-7
d_gene: TRBD1
CDR3aa: CASRRIQGGRSYEQYF
CDR3nt: TGTGCCAGTCGGAGAATACAGGGGGGAAGGTCCTACGAGCAGTACTTC

abundance: NA
v_gene: TRBV11-2
j_gene: TRBJ2-1
d_gene: NA
CDR3aa: CASSLDPGDASSYNEQFF
CDR3nt: TGTGCCAGCAGCTTAGATCCGGGGGACGCCAGCTCCTACAATGAGCAGTTCTTC

abundance: NA
v_gene: TRBV28
j_gene: TRBJ2-2
d_gene: NA
CDR3aa: CASSLGGAGTGELFF
CDR3nt: TGTGCCAGCAGTTTAGGAGGGGCTGGCACCGGGGAGCTGTTTTTT

abundance: NA
v_gene: TRBV7-9
j_gene: TRBJ2-3
d_gene: NA
CDR3aa: CASSSLGRTDTQYF
CDR3nt: TGTGCCAGCAGCTCCCTTGGCCGCACAGATACGCAGTATTTT

abundance: NA
v_gene: TRBV19
j_gene: TRBJ2-3
d_gene: NA
CDR3aa: CASSIGGRADTQYF
CDR3nt: TGTGCCAGTAGTATAGGGGGCAGGGCAGATACGCAGTATTTT

abundance: NA
v_gene: TRBV5-1
j_gene: TRBJ2-1
d_gene: TRBD2
CDR3aa: CASSYTGEGHNEQFF
CDR3nt: TGCGCCAGCAGCTATACGGGGGAGGGGCACAATGAGCAGTTCTTC

abundance: NA
v_gene: TRBV27
j_gene: TRBJ1-4
d_gene: NA
CDR3aa: CASSLHIRGRGEKLFF
CDR3nt: TGTGCCAGCAGTTTACACATCCGGGGGAGGGGTGAAAAACTGTTTTTT

abundance: few
v_gene: TRBV9
j_gene: TRBJ1-1
d_gene: NA
CDR3aa: CASSVVPENTEAFF
CDR3nt: TGTGCCAGCAGCGTAGTTCCAGAGAACACTGAAGCTTTCTTT

abundance: NA
v_gene: TRBV18
j_gene: TRBJ1-1
d_gene: NA
CDR3aa: CASSPKERGNTEAFF
CDR3nt: TGTGCCAGCTCTCCTAAGGAACGGGGGAACACTGAAGCTTTCTTT

abundance: few
v_gene: TRBV7-8
j_gene: TRBJ1-6
d_gene: NA
CDR3aa: CASSYREGNSPLHF
CDR3nt: TGTGCCAGCAGCTACAGGGAGGGGAATTCACCCCTCCACTTT

abundance: few
v_gene: TRBV27
j_gene: TRBJ2-1
d_gene: NA
CDR3aa: CASGLGRGVIEQFF
CDR3nt: TGTGCCAGCGGCCTAGGGAGGGGGGTCATTGAGCAGTTCTTC

abundance: once
v_gene: TRBV5-8
j_gene: TRBJ2-5
d_gene: NA
CDR3aa: CASSLTGLAGETQYF
CDR3nt: TGTGCCAGCAGTCTTACAGGTCTGGCCGGGGAGACCCAGTACTTC

abundance: NA
v_gene: TRBV5-1
j_gene: TRBJ1-1
d_gene: TRBD1
CDR3aa: CASSPGQGNTEAFF
CDR3nt: TGCGCCAGCAGTCCGGGACAGGGGAACACTGAAGCTTTCTTT

abundance: NA
v_gene: TRBV9
j_gene: TRBJ1-2
d_gene: TRBD1
CDR3aa: CASSVGGAGTGGGVYGYTF
CDR3nt: TGTGCCAGCAGCGTAGGGGGGGCCGGGACAGGGGGCGGCGTATATGGCTACACCTTC

abundance: NA
v_gene: TRBV5-1
j_gene: TRBJ1-2
d_gene: NA
CDR3aa: CASSRDTYYGYTF
CDR3nt: TGCGCCAGCAGCCGAGACACCTACTATGGCTACACCTTC

abundance: NA
v_gene: TRBV5-4
j_gene: TRBJ2-2
d_gene: NA
CDR3aa: CASSLVAGNTGELFF
CDR3nt: TGTGCCAGCAGCTTGGTCGCAGGGAACACCGGGGAGCTGTTTTTT

abundance: NA
v_gene: TRBV19
j_gene: TRBJ1-3
d_gene: TRBD1
CDR3aa: CASSTITGGSGNTIYF
CDR3nt: TGTGCCAGTAGTACCATCACAGGGGGCTCTGGAAACACCATATATTTT

abundance: once
v_gene: TRBV2
j_gene: TRBJ2-5
d_gene: NA
CDR3aa: CASSQGGDLQETQYF
CDR3nt: TGTGCCAGCAGTCAAGGCGGGGACCTACAAGAGACCCAGTACTTC

abundance: NA
v_gene: TRBV13
j_gene: TRBJ2-1
d_gene: TRBD2
CDR3aa: CASSFASGDTYNEQFF
CDR3nt: TGTGCCAGCAGCTTCGCTAGCGGGGACACCTACAATGAGCAGTTCTTC

abundance: NA
v_gene: TRBV11-2
j_gene: TRBJ2-1
d_gene: NA
CDR3aa: CASSSHDRTSYNEQFF
CDR3nt: TGTGCCAGCAGCTCACACGACAGGACCTCCTACAATGAGCAGTTCTTC

abundance: NA
v_gene: TRBV5-8
j_gene: TRBJ1-2
d_gene: NA
CDR3aa: CASSPNQYGYTF
CDR3nt: TGTGCCAGCAGCCCAAATCAGTATGGCTACACCTTC

abundance: NA
v_gene: TRBV29-1
j_gene: TRBJ2-1
d_gene: TRBD1
CDR3aa: CSAGGQGFVEQFF
CDR3nt: TGCAGCGCTGGCGGACAGGGGTTTGTTGAGCAGTTCTTC

abundance: NA
v_gene: TRBV6-5
j_gene: TRBJ1-2
d_gene: TRBD1
CDR3aa: CASRLPGTGRDGYTF
CDR3nt: TGTGCCAGCAGGCTACCCGGGACAGGGCGGGATGGCTACACCTTC

abundance: few
v_gene: TRBV2
j_gene: TRBJ2-5
d_gene: NA
CDR3aa: CASRAGQYQETQYF
CDR3nt: TGTGCCAGCAGGGCAGGACAGTACCAAGAGACCCAGTACTTC

abundance: NA
v_gene: TRBV11-2
j_gene: TRBJ2-1
d_gene: TRBD2
CDR3aa: CASSLGAGERYNEQFF
CDR3nt: TGTGCCAGCAGCTTAGGGGCGGGGGAGAGATACAATGAGCAGTTCTTC

abundance: NA
v_gene: TRBV7-2
j_gene: TRBJ2-7
d_gene: NA
CDR3aa: CASSAHLARGEQYF
CDR3nt: TGTGCCAGCAGCGCCCATCTTGCCCGAGGGGAGCAGTACTTC